The next 20 T cell receptor beta chains were all read from a single sample in a study of molecular identifiers for immune sequencing clone quantification. TCRdb passed the PCR reads through MiXCR, listing each CDR3 protein once. Among 40,000 to 45,000 distinct CDR3 sequences listed, 24% were seen once. Input material: naive CD8+ T cells from blood, with Jurkat cell RNA spiked in. Subset noted: FACS-sorted CD8+CD4-CCR7+CD45RA+ naive T cells. The receptors derive from a human donor in good health. Some libraries in this study had Jurkat cell RNA spiked in.

On this clonotype itself: It may be a read error: a sequence one base away is much more abundant. The rearrangement links TRBV6-2 or TRBV6-3 to TRBJ2-1; D may be TRBD1 (6 bases). Per germline, CDR1 MNHEY and CDR2 SVGEGT. The CDR3 is 14 amino acids. Deletions cut 1 base from V and 6 bases from J, with 10 bases between. The CDR3 protein is CASSYLGQCNEQFF. CDR3 nucleotide sequence: TGTGCCAGCAGTTACTTAGGACAGTGCAATGAGCAGTTCTTC.

This clonotype was picked up many times. The chain combines TRBV6-2 or TRBV6-3 with TRBJ1-5; a weak D match, TRBD1 (6 bases). Per germline, CDR1 MNHEY and CDR2 SVGEGT. Trimming took 3 bases from V and 7 from J, leaving 13 bases between them. The CDR3 has 14 residues. The CDR3 sequence is CASSYWGLGQPQHF. The CDR3 coding sequence is TGTGCCAGCAGTTATTGGGGGCTTGGGCAGCCCCAGCATTTT.

This chain uses TRBV5-6 with TRBJ1-4; D is ambiguous. CDR3 length equals 16 residues. Germline CDR1 SGHDT, CDR2 YYEEEE. Trimming stripped 2 bases from V and 0 bases from J, with 11 bases between. In DNA, the CDR3 is TGTGCCAGCAGCTTCAAATTAGGAGCAACTAATGAAAAACTGTTTTTT. The encoded protein is CASSFKLGATNEKLFF.

This sequence joins TRBV6-2 or TRBV6-3 and TRBJ2-1; 7 bases map to TRBD1. The CDR3 totals 19 residues. V shed 7 bases and J 9 bases; nucleotides not matched to a gene: 27. From germline, CDR1 is MNHEY and CDR2 SVGEGT. The CDR3, as DNA: TGTGCCAGCACCGAACGACAGGGCACACCTGAAAATCGGGATATTGAGCAGTTCTTC. It is translated as CASTERQGTPENRDIEQFF.

V is TRBV21-1 and J is TRBJ2-7; no DNA check was done on the table's D call, TRBD1. TRBV21-1 is termed a pseudogene. This CDR3 comprises 14 residues. CDR3 sequence reads: CASSTRTGPYEQYF. The CDR3 DNA reads as TGTGCCAGCAGCACTCGGACAGGCCCCTACGAGCAGTACTTC.

This clonotype was observed at least ten times. The chain recombines TRBV4-3 with TRBJ1-1; the match to TRBD1 covers 8 bases. The CDR3 has 14 residues. With V trimmed by 1 base and J by 8 bases, 6 bases remained unmatched. CDR1 and CDR2 (germline): LGHNA, YSLEER. The CDR3 coding sequence is TGCGCCAGCAGCCAAGCTCTTGGACAGGGAGAAGCTTTCTTT. Its protein product is CASSQALGQGEAFF.

The sample holds many counts of this clonotype. V usage is TRBV27 and J usage is TRBJ2-6; D assignment may be TRBD1 or TRBD2 (6 bases each). The germline V gene encodes CDR1 MNHEY and CDR2 SMNVEV (reference sequence). This CDR3 spans 16 amino acids. Trimming left V 3 bases short and J 1 base short, with 10 bases between. The CDR3 nucleotides read TGTGCCAGCAGTTTCCGAGGGGGGTCTGGGGCCAACGTCCTGACTTTC. It specifies CASSFRGGSGANVLTF.

Ten or more counts support this clonotype. The chain is built from TRBV7-6 and TRBJ2-3, with 7 bases aligning to TRBD1. CDR3 length: 15 residues. The V segment lost 5 bases and the J segment 2 bases; nucleotides outside the gene matches: 7. In germline, CDR1 is SGHVS, CDR2 FNYEAQ. The CDR3 nucleotides read TGTGCCAGCAGCCGACAGGGAGTAAACACAGATACGCAGTATTTT. Its translation: CASSRQGVNTDTQYF.

This clonotype was picked up many times. The chain has TRBV9 and TRBJ2-3; D is ambiguous. Germline CDR1 SGDLS, CDR2 YYNGEE. The CDR3 is 16 residues long. The V end was cut by 0 bases, the J end by 0 bases, with 11 bases between. In DNA form, the CDR3 reads TGTGCCAGCAGCGTAGGCACAGTACCAAGCACAGATACGCAGTATTTT. Translated, it gives CASSVGTVPSTDTQYF.

The table lists this clonotype with a few counts. A much larger clone is a single base away; this may be a read error. The gene calls are TRBV6-2 or TRBV6-3 and TRBJ2-1; no reliable D call. Gene TRBJ2-7 matches the end of the DNA better, so the J call may be wrong. The CDR3 length is 13 residues. Germline CDR1 and CDR2: MNHEY and SVGEGT. The CDR3 is CASSYPHGLGQYF. The DNA of the CDR3 is TGTGCCAGCAGTTACCCCCACGGTCTCGGGCAGTACTTC.

In its sample, this clonotype was seen many times. J is TRBJ2-5 and V is TRBV9, with a weak D call TRBD1 (5 bases). Germline V gene data show CDR1 as SGDLS and CDR2 as YYNGEE. V lost 4 bases and J 1 base, leaving 11 bases between the germline ends. The CDR3 length is 14 residues. DNA for the CDR3: TGTGCCAGCAGCACTCAGGGTCTCCAAGAGACCCAGTACTTC. Translating gives CASSTQGLQETQYF.

This clonotype has ten or more counts. The rearrangement links TRBV2 to TRBJ2-1, with 11 bases aligning to TRBD1. The CDR3 runs to 14 residues. V trimming: 4 bases; J trimming: 10 bases; junction bases outside the gene matches: 6. Germline values: CDR1 SNHLY, CDR2 FYNNEI. This CDR3 reads CASSGRTGGNEQFF. In nucleotides, the CDR3 is TGTGCCAGCAGTGGGAGGACAGGGGGCAACGAGCAGTTCTTC.

This clonotype has more than one count but fewer than ten. The CDR3 DNA reads as TGTGCCAGTAATAGCGGTAATGACTACAATGAGCAGTTCTTC. Translated: CASNSGNDYNEQFF. The rearrangement links TRBV19 to TRBJ2-1, with D tentatively TRBD2 (6 bases). The CDR3 is made up of 14 amino acids. Per the germline V gene, CDR1 is LNHDA and CDR2 is SQIVND (reference sequence). Between the trimmed V and J ends, which lost 7 bases and 3 bases, there was a span of 13 bases.

This clonotype was seen at least ten times. CDR3 loop: CASSSRAPTSTDTQYF. In nucleotides, the CDR3 is TGTGCCAGCAGTTCCAGGGCCCCGACAAGCACAGATACGCAGTATTTT. The rearrangement links TRBV7-2 to TRBJ2-3; D possibly corresponds to TRBD1 (5 bases). Germline V CDR1 and CDR2: SGHTA, FQGNSA. This CDR3 is 16 amino acids long. Between the trimmed V and J ends, which lost 6 bases and 0 bases, there was a span of 16 bases.

Remarks on this clonotype: An end of the junction differs from the germline gene, which may be a read error. The rearrangement uses TRBV2 and TRBJ2-7, with D unresolved. This CDR3 is built from 11 residues. The germline V gene encodes CDR1 SNHLY and CDR2 FYNNEI. CDR3 loop: CASSSSYAQYF. In nucleotides, the CDR3 is TGTGCCAGCAGTTCATCCTACGCGCAGTACTTC. Drawing the rest from reference TRBV2 and TRBJ2-7, the complete variable domain is EPEVTQTPSHQVTQMGQEVILRCVPISNHLYFYWYRQILGQKVEFLVSFYNNEISEKSEIFDDQFSVERPDGSNFTLKIRSTKLEDSAMYFCASSSSYAQYFGPGTRLTVT.

In regard to this clonotype: With a much larger clone just one base away, this may be a read error. CDR3 sequence reads: CASSFRGARAYEQYF. DNA of the CDR3: TGTGCCAGCAGTTTTCGGGGAGCCAGGGCCTACGAGCAGTACTTC. The rearrangement joins TRBV28 to TRBJ2-7; D may match TRBD1 or TRBD2 (5 bases each). The CDR3 contains 15 residues. Trimming cost V 3 bases and J 2 bases, with 14 bases left between them. The germline CDR1 and CDR2 sequences are MDHEN and SYDVKM. The complete variable domain, with remaining parts taken from reference TRBV28 and TRBJ2-7, reads DVKVTQSSRYLVKRTGEKVFLECVQDMDHENMFWYRQDPGLGLRLIYFSYDVKMKEKGDIPEGYSVSREKKERFSLILESASTNQTSMYLCASSFRGARAYEQYFGPGTRLTVT.

This clonotype was detected ten times or more. The J gene is TRBJ2-3, the V gene TRBV4-1; 9 bases align to TRBD1. Germline assignment: CDR1 MGHRA and CDR2 YSYEKL. V was clipped by 1 base and J by 2 bases; unmatched bases: 10. There are 18 residues in the CDR3. The CDR3 coding sequence is TGCGCCAGCAGCCAAGGTGCGGGACAGGGATTCTACACAGATACGCAGTATTTT. Its translation is CASSQGAGQGFYTDTQYF.

To note about this clonotype: A read error may be the cause here, since a much bigger clone is one base away. The chain combines TRBV7-6 with TRBJ1-5, with D uncertain. The CDR3 spans 13 residues. Per the germline V gene, CDR1 is SGHVS and CDR2 is FNYEAQ. CDR3 protein: CASSLNSNQPEHF. CDR3 bases: TGTGCCAGCAGCTTAAATAGCAATCAGCCCGAGCATTTT.

This clonotype was seen at least ten times. The chain links TRBV20-1 to TRBJ2-7; the D is unclear. This CDR3 has 13 amino acids. V was trimmed by 6 bases and J by 6 bases, leaving 18 bases between them. Germline-derived CDR1 and CDR2 are DFQATT and SNEGSKA (reference sequence). Here the CDR3 reads CSAPLTSRLEQYF. CDR3 nucleotides: TGCAGTGCCCCCTTAACAAGTCGCCTCGAGCAGTACTTC.

This clonotype has a count of ten or more. J is TRBJ2-2 and V is TRBV25-1; D ambiguous. The V gene lost 3 bases and the J gene lost 4 bases, with 12 bases spanning the gap. Per germline, CDR1 MGHDK and CDR2 SYGVNS. The length of the CDR3 is 15 residues. The CDR3 coding sequence is TGTGCCAGCAGTGATCCAGGCACTCCCACCGGGGAGCTGTTTTTT. It encodes CASSDPGTPTGELFF.